This TCR beta chain is from a study of shared clonotypes between healthy human individuals. Study findings and constraints: Richness estimates generally favored naive over memory subsets.

The deep-level immunoSEQ assay was used. The assay was immunoSEQ multiplex PCR, and TCRdb's table has in-frame clones only and misses some. The sample comprises about 2.1 million clones, just over 90% of which are singletons, and around 1.7% rests with the top ten. Terminally differentiated effector memory CD45RA+ cells were excluded from the naive CD8 cells, which were CD45RO-negative and positively selected for CCR7. Donors comprised healthy HIV-negative adults lacking recent acute infections or vaccinations. A word on this clone: Its antigen is unidentified.

Germline assignment: CDR1 SGHTA and CDR2 FQGNSA. CDR3 length: 16 residues. Losses at the gene ends were 2 bases for V and 2 bases for J; bases not matched to a gene: 9. The sample was naive CD8+ T cells from PBMCs. The chain combines TRBV7-2 with TRBJ2-7, with 7 nucleotides matching TRBD2. This sequence was found in a man in his late teens or twenties in good health. Some clones in this sample may be carry-over from other donors' samples. The chain's CDR3 is CASSLQDGTITYEQYF. The CDR3 DNA reads TGTGCCAGCAGCTTACAAGACGGGACTATAACCTACGAGCAGTACTTC.